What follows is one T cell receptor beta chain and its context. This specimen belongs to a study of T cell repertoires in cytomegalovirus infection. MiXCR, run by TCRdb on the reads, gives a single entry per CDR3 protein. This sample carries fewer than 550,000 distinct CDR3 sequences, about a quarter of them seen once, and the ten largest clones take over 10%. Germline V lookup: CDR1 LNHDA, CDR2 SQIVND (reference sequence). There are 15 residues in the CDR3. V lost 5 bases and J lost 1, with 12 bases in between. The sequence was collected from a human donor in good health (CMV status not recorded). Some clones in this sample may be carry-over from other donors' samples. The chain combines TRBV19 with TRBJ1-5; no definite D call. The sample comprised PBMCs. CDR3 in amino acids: CASSVIGTSNQPQHF. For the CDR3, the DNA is TGTGCCAGTAGTGTAATCGGAACCAGCAATCAGCCCCAGCATTTT.